One and the same sample provided the 9 T cell receptor beta chains below, sequenced in a study of T cell responses to AZD1222 COVID-19 vaccine. TCRdb's table, derived via immunoSEQ multiplex PCR, lists solely in-frame clones and lacks some. The data contain 190,000 or so clones, about nine tenths of them singletons. Sequenced here: peripheral blood, sampled 28 days after the second AZD1222 dose. The receptor source for this set is an adult who received the AZD1222 COVID-19 vaccine.

V usage is TRBV7-2 and J usage is TRBJ2-1, with a weak D call TRBD1 (5 bases). V was cut by 0 bases and J by 0 bases, with 24 bases left in between. Looked up from germline, CDR1 is SGHTA and CDR2 is FQGNSA. CDR3 length: 21 residues. CDR3 bases: TGTGCCAGCAGCTTAGCGGGGCCCGGCTTCATTGGGCCTTCCTCCTACAATGAGCAGTTCTTC. Translating gives CASSLAGPGFIGPSSYNEQFF.

The rearrangement uses TRBV21-1 and TRBJ2-1. TRBV21-1 is marked as a pseudogene. CDR3 length: 18 amino acids. CDR3 nucleotides: TGTGCCAGCAGCGGCCGGGCCCCGGGCTACCACTCCTACAATGAGCAGTTCTTC. Its protein is CASSGRAPGYHSYNEQFF.

This chain connects TRBV6-1 to TRBJ1-2; D is undetermined. V gave up 1 base and J gave up 4 bases, with 10 bases separating them. This CDR3 has 14 residues. CDR1 is MNHNS, CDR2 SASEGT, per germline. As DNA, the CDR3 is TGTGCCAGCAGTGAAGGGGCCAATTTCTATGGCTACACCTTC. Translated: CASSEGANFYGYTF.

This chain links TRBV11-2 with TRBJ2-7; D remains unclear. CDR3 size: 17 residues. Germline V gene lookup returns CDR1 SGHAT and CDR2 FQNNGV. V gave up 4 bases and J gave up 2 bases, with 21 bases separating them. In DNA form, the CDR3 reads TGTGCCAGCAGCTCCTTGGGTCGGCAAACTTTTACCTACGAGCAGTACTTC. Its protein product is CASSSLGRQTFTYEQYF. Looking up the rest from reference TRBV11-2 and TRBJ2-7 gives the full variable domain: EAGVAQSPRYKIIEKRQSVAFWCNPISGHATLYWYQQILGQGPKLLIQFQNNGVVDDSQLPKDRFSAERLKGVDSTLKIQPAKLEDSAVYLCASSSLGRQTFTYEQYFGPGTRLTVT.

The V gene is TRBV18, the J gene TRBJ2-7; the match to TRBD2 covers 9 bases. The V gene's germline CDR1 is KGHSH and CDR2 LQKENI. Trimming removed 3 bases from V and 6 bases from J; junction bases left unmatched: 6. The CDR3 has 14 residues. The CDR3 DNA reads TGTGCCAGCTCACCCCGGACTAGCGAGGGCGAGCAGTACTTC. Translated: CASSPRTSEGEQYF.

This clone was recorded only once. This chain connects TRBV11-2 to TRBJ2-5, with 8 bases aligning to TRBD1. The length of the CDR3 is 14 residues. Germline-derived CDR1 and CDR2 are SGHAT and FQNNGV. Germline trimming cut 7 bases from V and 5 bases from J; bases unmatched to any gene: 9. The CDR3 reads CASTRHDRGETQYF. CDR3 coding DNA: TGTGCCAGCACCCGTCACGACAGGGGTGAGACCCAGTACTTC.

This clone was found once. The CDR3 sequence is CASSLGVLTQYF. As DNA, the CDR3 is TGTGCCAGCAGCCTGGGCGTGCTTACGCAGTATTTT. The J gene is TRBJ2-3, the V gene TRBV7-8; no reliable D call. This CDR3 spans 12 amino acids. Trimming took 5 bases from V and 8 from J, leaving 11 bases between them. CDR1 SGHVS and CDR2 FQNEAQ come from the germline V gene.

This clone was recorded once. The chain links TRBV30 to TRBJ1-3; D uncertain. This CDR3 spans 17 amino acids. Deletions cut 1 base from V and 0 bases from J, with 16 bases between. Per the germline V gene, CDR1 is GTSNPN and CDR2 is SVGIG (reference sequence). CDR3: CAWSAERGVLSGNTIYF. CDR3 bases: TGTGCCTGGAGTGCGGAACGGGGAGTTCTCTCTGGAAACACCATATATTTT.

This clone appeared once. Other DNA sequences in this specimen translate into the identical CDR3. The chain couples TRBV27 to TRBJ2-1; the D is unclear. V gave up 8 bases and J gave up 0 bases, with 8 bases separating them. Per the germline V gene, CDR1 is MNHEY and CDR2 is SMNVEV (reference sequence). CDR3 size: 13 residues. DNA for the CDR3: TGTGCCAGCTCGGAATCCTCCTACAATGAGCAGTTCTTC. This sequence encodes CASSESSYNEQFF.